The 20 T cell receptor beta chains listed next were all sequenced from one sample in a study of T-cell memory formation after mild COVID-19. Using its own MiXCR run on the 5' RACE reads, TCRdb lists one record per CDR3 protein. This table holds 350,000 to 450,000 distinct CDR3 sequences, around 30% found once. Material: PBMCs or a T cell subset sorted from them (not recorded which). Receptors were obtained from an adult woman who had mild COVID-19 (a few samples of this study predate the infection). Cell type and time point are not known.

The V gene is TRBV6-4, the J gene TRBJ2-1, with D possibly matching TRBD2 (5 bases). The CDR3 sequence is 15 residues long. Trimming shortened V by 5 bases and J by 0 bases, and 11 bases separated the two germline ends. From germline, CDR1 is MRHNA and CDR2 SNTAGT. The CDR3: CASSPLSGSYNEQFF. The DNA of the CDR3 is TGTGCCAGCAGTCCTCTCAGCGGCTCCTACAATGAGCAGTTCTTC.

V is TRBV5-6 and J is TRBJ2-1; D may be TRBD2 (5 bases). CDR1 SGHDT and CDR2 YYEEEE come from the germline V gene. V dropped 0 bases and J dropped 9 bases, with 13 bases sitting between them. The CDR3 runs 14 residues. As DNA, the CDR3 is TGTGCCAGCAGCTTGGTTGGGAGTAAGGGTGAGCAGTTCTTC. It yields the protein CASSLVGSKGEQFF. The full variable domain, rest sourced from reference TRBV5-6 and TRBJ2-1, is DAGVTQSPTHLIKTRGQQVTLRCSPKSGHDTVSWYQQALGQGPQFIFQYYEEEERQRGNFPDRFSGHQFPNYSSELNVNALLLGDSALYLCASSLVGSKGEQFFGPGTRLTVL.

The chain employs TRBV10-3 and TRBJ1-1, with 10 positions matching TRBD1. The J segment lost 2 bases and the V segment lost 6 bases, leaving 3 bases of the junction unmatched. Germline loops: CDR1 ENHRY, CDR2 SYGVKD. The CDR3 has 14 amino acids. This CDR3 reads CAIRGTGANTEAFF. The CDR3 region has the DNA TGTGCCATCAGGGGGACAGGGGCAAACACTGAAGCTTTCTTT.

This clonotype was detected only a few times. This CDR3 reads CASSLRLAGVHEQYF. DNA for the CDR3: TGTGCCAGCAGTCTTCGTCTAGCGGGAGTCCACGAGCAGTACTTC. The J gene is TRBJ2-7, the V gene TRBV28; TRBD2 matches at 10 bases. The CDR3 runs 15 residues. Germline CDR1 and CDR2: MDHEN and SYDVKM. V gave up 5 bases and J gave up 5 bases; unmatched junction bases: 9.

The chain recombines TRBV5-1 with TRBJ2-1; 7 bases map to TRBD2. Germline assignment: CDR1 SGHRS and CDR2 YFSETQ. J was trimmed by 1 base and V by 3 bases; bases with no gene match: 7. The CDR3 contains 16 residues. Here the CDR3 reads CASSSEAGQSYNEQFF. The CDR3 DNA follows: TGCGCCAGCAGCTCTGAAGCGGGGCAGTCCTACAATGAGCAGTTCTTC.

The CDR3 DNA follows: TGTGCCAGCAGCGTAGGACGGCGATCGGTGGCCGGGGAGCTGTTTTTT. It codes for CASSVGRRSVAGELFF. V usage is TRBV9 and J usage is TRBJ2-2; D not resolved. Trimming left V 0 bases short and J 6 bases short, with 15 bases between. Germline V gene sequence: CDR1 SGDLS, CDR2 YYNGEE. CDR3 length: 16 residues.

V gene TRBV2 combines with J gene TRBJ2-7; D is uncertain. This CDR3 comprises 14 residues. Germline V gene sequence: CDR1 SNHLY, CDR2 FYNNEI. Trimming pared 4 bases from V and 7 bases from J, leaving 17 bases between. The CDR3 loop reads CASSVFKDVWEQYF. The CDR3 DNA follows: TGTGCCAGCAGTGTATTCAAGGATGTGTGGGAGCAGTACTTC.

CDR3 sequence reads: CASSIPGRGTYEQYF. In nucleotides, the CDR3 is TGTGCCAGTAGTATCCCCGGGAGGGGCACCTACGAGCAGTACTTC. The chain has TRBV19 and TRBJ2-7; 8 bases align to TRBD2. The germline V gene has CDR1 LNHDA and CDR2 SQIVND (reference sequence). The CDR3 length is 15 residues. V dropped 3 bases and J dropped 2; count of bases not matched to a gene: 6.

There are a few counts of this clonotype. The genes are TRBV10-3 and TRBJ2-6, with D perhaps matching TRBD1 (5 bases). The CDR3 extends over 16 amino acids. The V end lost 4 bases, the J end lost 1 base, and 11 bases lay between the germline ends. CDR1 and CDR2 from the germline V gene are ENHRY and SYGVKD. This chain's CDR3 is CAISGLGQSGANVLTF. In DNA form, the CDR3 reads TGTGCCATCAGTGGGTTGGGGCAATCTGGGGCCAACGTCCTGACTTTC.

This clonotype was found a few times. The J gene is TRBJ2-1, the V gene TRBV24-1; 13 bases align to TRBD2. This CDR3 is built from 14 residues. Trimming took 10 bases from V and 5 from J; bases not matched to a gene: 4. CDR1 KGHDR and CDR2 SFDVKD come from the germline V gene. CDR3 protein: CATTGLAGDNEQFF. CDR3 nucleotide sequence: TGTGCCACGACTGGACTAGCGGGAGACAATGAGCAGTTCTTC.

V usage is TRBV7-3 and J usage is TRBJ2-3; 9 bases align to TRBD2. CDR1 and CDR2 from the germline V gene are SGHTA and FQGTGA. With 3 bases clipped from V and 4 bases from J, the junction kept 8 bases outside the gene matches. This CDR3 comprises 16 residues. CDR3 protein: CASSLHSSGGADTQYF. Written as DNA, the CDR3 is TGTGCCAGCAGCTTGCACAGTAGCGGGGGCGCAGATACGCAGTATTTT.

CDR3 sequence (DNA): TGTGCCAGCAGTTTAGTGGGATCTGGAAATGAGCAGTTCTTC. This sequence encodes CASSLVGSGNEQFF. The chain links TRBV12-3 or TRBV12-4 to TRBJ2-1, with D unclear. V lost 1 base and J lost 7, with 11 bases in between. The length of the CDR3 is 14 residues.

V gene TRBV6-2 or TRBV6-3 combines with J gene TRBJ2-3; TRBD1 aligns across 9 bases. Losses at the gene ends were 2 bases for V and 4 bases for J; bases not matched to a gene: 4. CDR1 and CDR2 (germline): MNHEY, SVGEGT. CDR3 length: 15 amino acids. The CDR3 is CASSYVGDRADTQYF. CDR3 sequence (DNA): TGTGCCAGCAGTTACGTAGGGGACAGGGCAGATACGCAGTATTTT.

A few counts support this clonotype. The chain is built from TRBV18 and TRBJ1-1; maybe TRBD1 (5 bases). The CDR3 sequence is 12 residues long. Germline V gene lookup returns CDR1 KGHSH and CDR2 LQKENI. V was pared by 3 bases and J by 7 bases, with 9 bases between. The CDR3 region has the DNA TGTGCCAGCTCACCGACAGACCGTGAAGCTTTCTTT. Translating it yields CASSPTDREAFF.

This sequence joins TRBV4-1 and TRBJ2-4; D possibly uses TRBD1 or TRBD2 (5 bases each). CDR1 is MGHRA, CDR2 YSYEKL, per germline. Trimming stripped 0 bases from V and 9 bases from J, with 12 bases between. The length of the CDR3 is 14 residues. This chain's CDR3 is CASSQDTGTGIQYF. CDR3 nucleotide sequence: TGCGCCAGCAGCCAAGATACCGGGACCGGCATTCAGTACTTC.

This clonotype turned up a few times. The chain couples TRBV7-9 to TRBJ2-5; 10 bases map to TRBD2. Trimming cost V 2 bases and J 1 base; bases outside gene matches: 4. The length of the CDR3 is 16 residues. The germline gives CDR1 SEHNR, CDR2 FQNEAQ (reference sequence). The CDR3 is CASSLRIAGGQETQYF. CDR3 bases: TGTGCCAGCAGCTTAAGGATAGCGGGAGGCCAAGAGACCCAGTACTTC.

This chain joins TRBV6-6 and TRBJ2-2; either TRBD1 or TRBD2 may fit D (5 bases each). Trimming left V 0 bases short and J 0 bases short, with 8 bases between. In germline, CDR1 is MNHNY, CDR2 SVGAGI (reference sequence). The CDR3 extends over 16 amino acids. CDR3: CASSYSGVTNTGELFF. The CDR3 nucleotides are TGTGCCAGCAGTTACTCGGGGGTAACGAACACCGGGGAGCTGTTTTTT.

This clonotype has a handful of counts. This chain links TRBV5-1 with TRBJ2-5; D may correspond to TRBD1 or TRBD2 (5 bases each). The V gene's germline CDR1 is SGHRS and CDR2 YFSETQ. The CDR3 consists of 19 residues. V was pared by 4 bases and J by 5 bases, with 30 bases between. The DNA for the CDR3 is TGCGCCAGCAGCCTGATCACCCCCCTTGCGGGTAGGGGCGGGGAGACCCAGTACTTC. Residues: CASSLITPLAGRGGETQYF.

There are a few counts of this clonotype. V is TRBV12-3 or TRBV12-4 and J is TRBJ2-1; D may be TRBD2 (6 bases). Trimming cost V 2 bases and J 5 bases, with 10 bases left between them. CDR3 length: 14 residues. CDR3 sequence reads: CASSLKGLNNEQFF. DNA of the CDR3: TGTGCCAGCAGTTTAAAGGGACTTAACAATGAGCAGTTCTTC.

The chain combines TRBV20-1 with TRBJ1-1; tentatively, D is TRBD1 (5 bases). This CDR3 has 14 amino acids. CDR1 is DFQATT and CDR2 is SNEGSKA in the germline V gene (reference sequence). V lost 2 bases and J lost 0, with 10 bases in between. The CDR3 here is CSARLTDMNTEAFF. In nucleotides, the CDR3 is TGCAGTGCTAGATTGACAGACATGAACACTGAAGCTTTCTTT.